This T cell receptor (beta chain) was profiled in a study of blood T cell repertoires in COVID-19. Study-wide context: Researchers got acute and convalescent COVID-19 samples from the United States, Italy and Spain. T cells, B-cell-depleted T cells, or PBMCs supplied cDNA or gDNA.

Original processing notes: Quantification of nucleated cells was approximated via reference gene primer amplification. The data were produced by immunoSEQ multiplex PCR, yet TCRdb's version contains in-frame clones alone and is incomplete. V and J calls and clone size are copied from that table; D and trimming were computed from the DNA. There are approximately 200,000 clones in the sample; about 90% occur only once, and more than 1.4% lies in the top ten. V dropped 0 bases and J dropped 8 bases, with 10 bases sitting between them. The CDR3 loop spans 14 amino acids. Per germline, CDR1 MNHEY and CDR2 SVGAGI.

The receptor was derived from a man between 18 and 35 years old with active or convalescent COVID-19. The material sequenced was peripheral blood. The V call is TRBV6-5, the J call TRBJ2-2; D is perhaps TRBD2 (6 bases). The CDR3 DNA sequence: TGTGCCAGCAGTTACTCTTCCGGGACTGGGGAGCTGTTTTTT. It encodes CASSYSSGTGELFF.